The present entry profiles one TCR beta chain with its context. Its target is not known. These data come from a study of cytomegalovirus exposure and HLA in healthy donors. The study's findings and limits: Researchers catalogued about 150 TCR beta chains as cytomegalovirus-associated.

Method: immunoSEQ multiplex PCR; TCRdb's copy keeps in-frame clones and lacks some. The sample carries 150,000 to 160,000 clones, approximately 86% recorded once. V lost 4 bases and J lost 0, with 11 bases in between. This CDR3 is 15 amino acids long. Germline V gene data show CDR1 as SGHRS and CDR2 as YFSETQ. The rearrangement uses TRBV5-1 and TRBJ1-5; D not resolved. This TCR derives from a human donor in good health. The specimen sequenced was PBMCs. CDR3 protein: CASSPDGYSNQPQHF. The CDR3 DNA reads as TGCGCCAGCAGCCCCGACGGGTATAGCAATCAGCCCCAGCATTTT.